The 8 T cell receptor beta chains presented below share a single source sample, sequenced in a study of blood T cell repertoires in COVID-19. The method was immunoSEQ multiplex PCR; TCRdb's version includes in-frame clones alone and lacks a portion of them. Of 130,000 or so clones in the sample, approximately 88% were seen once. Sequencing was carried out using peripheral blood. The receptor set was obtained from a man between 60 and 70 years old with active or convalescent COVID-19.

This rearrangement joins TRBV7-2 to TRBJ2-1; 10 bases fit TRBD2. This CDR3 has 16 amino acids. Germline V lookup: CDR1 SGHTA, CDR2 FQGNSA. Losses at the gene ends were 1 base for V and 3 bases for J; bases not matched to a gene: 3. This CDR3 reads CASSLEASGGYNEQFF. CDR3 in DNA: TGTGCCAGCAGCTTAGAAGCTAGCGGGGGCTACAATGAGCAGTTCTTC.

This sequence joins TRBV28 and TRBJ2-2; 13 positions agree with TRBD2. This CDR3 contains 18 residues. CDR1 is MDHEN and CDR2 is SYDVKM in the germline V gene. The ends lost 6 bases at V and 6 bases at J; junction bases unmatched: 13. The CDR3 is CASSRPPGTSGISGELFF. In DNA form, the CDR3 reads TGTGCCAGCAGCCGACCCCCGGGGACTAGCGGGATTTCCGGGGAGCTGTTTTTT.

The chain recombines TRBV6-5 with TRBJ2-2, with TRBD2 matching 7 bases. Germline V gene sequence: CDR1 MNHEY, CDR2 SVGAGI. The CDR3 is 16 residues long. The J segment lost 0 bases and the V segment lost 0 bases, leaving 1 base of the junction unmatched. CDR3 in DNA: TGTGCCAGCAGTTACTCGGCGGGAGCGAACACCGGGGAGCTGTTTTTT. As protein: CASSYSAGANTGELFF.

Here the CDR3 reads CASRDSMRRETQYF. CDR3 sequence (DNA): TGCGCCAGCCGGGACTCGATGCGGAGAGAGACCCAGTACTTC. The chain is built from TRBV10-2 and TRBJ2-5; possibly TRBD2 for D (6 bases). Trimming stripped 8 bases from V and 4 bases from J, with 17 bases between. Germline V gene sequence: CDR1 WSHSY, CDR2 SAAADI. CDR3 length: 14 amino acids.

This clone was detected a few times. This sequence joins TRBV24-1 and TRBJ2-1; D perhaps matches TRBD2 (6 bases). The V and J ends lost 3 bases and 2 bases respectively, with 22 bases between them. This CDR3 comprises 19 residues. Germline V gene data show CDR1 as KGHDR and CDR2 as SFDVKD. The CDR3 protein is CATSDLKRGTRGTYNEQFF. The CDR3 nucleotides are TGTGCCACCAGTGATCTGAAACGGGGGACCCGGGGCACCTACAATGAGCAGTTCTTC.

This sequence joins TRBV30 and TRBJ2-7; 8 positions agree with TRBD2. This CDR3 region has 14 residues. Germline loops: CDR1 GTSNPN, CDR2 SVGIG (reference sequence). The trim removed 0 bases at V and 4 bases at J, leaving 5 bases unmatched. Here the CDR3 DNA reads TGTGCCTGGAGTGTAGCGGGAGTTATTTACGAGCAGTACTTC. It yields the protein CAWSVAGVIYEQYF.

The chain is built from TRBV19 and TRBJ1-5; the D is unclear. Trimming took 6 bases from V and 0 from J, leaving 12 bases between them. CDR1 and CDR2 (germline): LNHDA, SQIVND (reference sequence). The CDR3 sequence is 15 residues long. CDR3 nucleotides: TGTGCCAGTAGCCCCCCCCGGGGTAGCAATCAGCCCCAGCATTTT. This sequence encodes CASSPPRGSNQPQHF.

The count of this clone is one. The CDR3 spells CASSMGTGQVKVSTEAFF. The CDR3 region has the DNA TGTGCCAGTAGTATGGGTACGGGACAGGTAAAGGTAAGCACTGAAGCTTTCTTT. The V call is TRBV19, the J call TRBJ1-1, with 8 nucleotides matching TRBD1. Looked up from germline, CDR1 is LNHDA and CDR2 is SQIVND (reference sequence). This CDR3 contains 18 residues. The J segment lost 4 bases and the V segment lost 3 bases, leaving 16 bases of the junction unmatched. The full variable domain, with the rest looked up from reference TRBV19 and TRBJ1-1, is DGGITQSPKYLFRKEGQNVTLSCEQNLNHDAMYWYRQDPGQGLRLIYYSQIVNDFQKGDIAEGYSVSREKKESFPLTVTSAQKNPTAFYLCASSMGTGQVKVSTEAFFGQGTRLTVV.